The following is a TCR beta chain sequence with its context. This clonotype has only a few counts. What antigen it recognizes has not been identified. One base away there is no much larger clone; base qualities are not given. This specimen belongs to a study of human T cells and chemical hapten exposure (dated by TCRdb to the early 2020s). For context, the study as a whole: For sensitization, 2% DPC in acetone was applied to an approximately 2 cm by approximately 2 cm area of upper inner arm skin. Libraries were pooled for sequencing, and variation in per-sample TCR yields was attributed mainly to small differences in library volumes within the pool. This study followed changes in the peripheral blood TCR repertoire in vivo during primary and secondary sensitization of alopecia patients to the hapten diphenylcyclopropenone (DPC). Patch testing was performed on the upper back with Finn chambers containing 0.01% DPC, and the patch tests were scored after 6 days according to International Contact Dermatitis Research Group standards. Blood was sampled from patients pre-sensitization (week 0) and at 2, 6 and about 24 weeks after DPC sensitization. The patient cohort, mostly female, included alopecia areata with under or over 50% scalp involvement, alopecia totalis and alopecia universalis. Patients additionally received weekly therapeutic DPC doses to the scalp throughout the roughly 24-week study period. Blood for TCR sequencing was provided by twenty-nine alopecia patients at one to four time points (pre-sensitization, 2, 6 and 24 weeks).

Library method: RACE. These reads were obtained on a NextSeq 500. During library preparation, unique molecular identifiers were attached to individual cDNA molecules so that TCRs could be counted in a quantitative, reproducible way. From each blood RNA sample, both TCR alpha and TCR beta chains were sequenced. On the authors' methods: A median of around 96,000 TCRs per sample was observed, with a range of roughly 20,000 to 700,000. V, J and CDR3 annotation of the TCR reads was performed with the Decombinator software suite. To make PS versus PT1 abundance plots, every sample was subsampled to the same number of TCRs (28,000). TCRs were defined as expanded if absent before sensitization and observed at least eight times at the 2-week time point. TCRdb ran its own pipeline on the public reads, namely fastp trimming at Q25 and MiXCR clone calling, and kept in-frame beta chains. Rows merge per CDR3 protein into single entries with the most common DNA and genes. The V and J calls were determined by TCRdb, not by the authors. The sample has approximately 260,000 distinct CDR3 sequences on record, roughly 8% of them singletons. The biggest ten clones account for more than 1% of the sample.

Reading the germline V gene (reference sequence) gives CDR1 DFQATT and CDR2 SNEGSKA. Spanning cysteine to phenylalanine, the CDR3 consists of 14 amino acids. Kept here is only the CDR3 DNA, which spans 42 bases and is read in frame from base 1. Here V drops 2 bases and J drops 2 bases, and the junction holds 3 bases not matched to any gene. What the study reported, not specific to this receptor: After repeated subsampling, changes were observed in the strength of the expansion versus patch-test correlation and in the threshold at which the correlation became significant. Compared with pre-sensitization or healthy control sets, expanded TCRs formed significantly more large CDR3 similarity clusters, which is consistent with antigen-driven responses. Alopecia, a presumed autoimmune disease, was present in all patients, so the immune response of the patients might differ from that of healthy individuals. A positive correlation was found between the number of PT1 expanded TCRs and patch test score, with significance reached at thresholds 8, 16 and 32 but not 4. DPC sensitization did not change how many TCRs were above 1 in 1000 frequency, and no evidence was found of alterations in global repertoire structure.

The sample's time point label, decoded: pre-sensitization, week 0. The treatment or condition label corresponds to: therapeutic diphenylcyclopropenone sensitization with weekly scalp DPC. Blood at each patch-test visit was drawn before the patch test was applied. Patients were eligible if aged 18 to 70, diagnosed with alopecia and judged suitable for DPC therapy, and pregnant patients were excluded. Total RNA was extracted from unfractionated whole blood collected in Tempus Blood RNA tubes. The V and J genes are TRBV20-1 and TRBJ1-1, and 9 bases in between align with TRBD1. The sequence was collected from a man aged 18 to 35 with alopecia areata. Some clones in this sample may be carry-over from other donors' samples. Source: whole blood, taken in connection with sensitization to the hapten diphenylcyclopropenone (DPC). At the DNA level, the sequence is TGCAGTGCTAGATCGGGACAGGGAAACACTGAAGCTTTCTTT. Its coded protein is CSARSGQGNTEAFF.